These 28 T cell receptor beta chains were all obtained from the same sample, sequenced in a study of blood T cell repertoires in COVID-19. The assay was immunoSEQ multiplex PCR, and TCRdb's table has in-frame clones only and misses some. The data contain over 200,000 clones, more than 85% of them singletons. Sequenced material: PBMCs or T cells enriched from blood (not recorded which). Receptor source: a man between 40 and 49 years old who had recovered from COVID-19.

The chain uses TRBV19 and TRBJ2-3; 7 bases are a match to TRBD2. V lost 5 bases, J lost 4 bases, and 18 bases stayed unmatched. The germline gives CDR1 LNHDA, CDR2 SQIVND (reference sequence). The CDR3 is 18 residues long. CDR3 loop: CASSRLPLVGGVADTQYF. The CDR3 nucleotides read TGTGCCAGTAGTCGACTGCCCCTAGTTGGGGGGGTCGCAGATACGCAGTATTTT.

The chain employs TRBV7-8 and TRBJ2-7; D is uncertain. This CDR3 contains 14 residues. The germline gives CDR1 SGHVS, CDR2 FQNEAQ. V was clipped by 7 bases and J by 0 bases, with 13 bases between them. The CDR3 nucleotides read TGTGCCAGCATACAAGACTTGTCCTCCTACGAGCAGTACTTC. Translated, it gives CASIQDLSSYEQYF.

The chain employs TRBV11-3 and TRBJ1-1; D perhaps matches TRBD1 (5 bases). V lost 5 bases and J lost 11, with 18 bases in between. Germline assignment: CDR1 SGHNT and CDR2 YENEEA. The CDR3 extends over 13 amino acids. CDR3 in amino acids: CASSTPGQVLAFF. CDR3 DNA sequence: TGTGCCAGCAGCACCCCAGGGCAGGTGTTGGCTTTCTTT.

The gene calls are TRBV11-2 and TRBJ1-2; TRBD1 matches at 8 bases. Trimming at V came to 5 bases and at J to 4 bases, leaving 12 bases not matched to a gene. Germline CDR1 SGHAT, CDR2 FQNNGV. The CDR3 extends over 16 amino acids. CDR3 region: CASSPPTGGVTYGYTF. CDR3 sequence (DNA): TGTGCCAGCAGCCCCCCAACAGGGGGGGTCACCTATGGCTACACCTTC.

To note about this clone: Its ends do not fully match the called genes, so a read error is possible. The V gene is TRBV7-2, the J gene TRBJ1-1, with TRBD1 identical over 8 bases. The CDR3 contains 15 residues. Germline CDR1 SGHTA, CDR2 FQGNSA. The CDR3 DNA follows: TGTGCCAGCAGCCTAGCCAGGGGGCTCGGCACTGAAGCTTTCTTT. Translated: CASSLARGLGTEAFF.

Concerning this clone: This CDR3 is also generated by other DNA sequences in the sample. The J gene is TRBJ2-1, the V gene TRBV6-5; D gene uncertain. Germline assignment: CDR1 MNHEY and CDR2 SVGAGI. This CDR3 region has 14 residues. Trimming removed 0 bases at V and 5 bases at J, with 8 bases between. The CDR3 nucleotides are TGTGCCAGCAGTTACTCTTCAGGCAACAATGAGCAGTTCTTC. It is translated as CASSYSSGNNEQFF.

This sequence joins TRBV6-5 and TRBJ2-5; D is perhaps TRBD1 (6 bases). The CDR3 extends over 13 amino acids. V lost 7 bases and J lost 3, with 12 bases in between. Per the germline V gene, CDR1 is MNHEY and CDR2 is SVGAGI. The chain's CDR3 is CASKGTIKETQYF. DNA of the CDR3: TGTGCCAGCAAGGGGACAATTAAAGAGACCCAGTACTTC.

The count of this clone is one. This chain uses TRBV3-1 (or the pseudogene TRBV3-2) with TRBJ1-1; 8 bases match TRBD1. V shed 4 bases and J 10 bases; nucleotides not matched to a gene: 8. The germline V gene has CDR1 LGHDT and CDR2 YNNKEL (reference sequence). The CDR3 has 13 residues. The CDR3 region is CASSRDRTGRAFF. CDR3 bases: TGTGCCAGCAGCCGAGACAGGACAGGGAGAGCTTTCTTT.

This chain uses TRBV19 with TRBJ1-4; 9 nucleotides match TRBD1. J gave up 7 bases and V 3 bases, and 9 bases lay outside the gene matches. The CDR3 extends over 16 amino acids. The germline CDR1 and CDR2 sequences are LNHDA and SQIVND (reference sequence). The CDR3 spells CASSMRTGGSGEKLFF. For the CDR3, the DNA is TGTGCCAGTAGTATGAGAACAGGGGGCTCCGGTGAAAAACTGTTTTTT.

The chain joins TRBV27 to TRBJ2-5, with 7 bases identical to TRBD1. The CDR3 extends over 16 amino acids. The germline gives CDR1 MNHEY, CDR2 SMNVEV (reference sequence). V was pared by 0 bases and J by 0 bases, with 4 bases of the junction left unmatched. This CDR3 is CASSLSVGTDQETQYF. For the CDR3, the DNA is TGTGCCAGCAGTTTATCAGTGGGGACAGACCAAGAGACCCAGTACTTC.

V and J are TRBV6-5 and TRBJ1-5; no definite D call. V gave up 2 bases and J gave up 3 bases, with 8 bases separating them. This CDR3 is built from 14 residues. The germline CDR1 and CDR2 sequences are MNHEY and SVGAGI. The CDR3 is CASSYRQDNQPQHF. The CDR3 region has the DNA TGTGCCAGCAGTTACCGCCAGGACAATCAGCCCCAGCATTTT.

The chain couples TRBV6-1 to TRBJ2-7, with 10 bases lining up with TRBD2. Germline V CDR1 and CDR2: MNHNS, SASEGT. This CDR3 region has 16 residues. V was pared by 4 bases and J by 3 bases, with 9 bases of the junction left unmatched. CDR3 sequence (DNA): TGTGCCAGCAGTGCACAGACTAGCGGGCGTTTCTACGAGCAGTACTTC. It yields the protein CASSAQTSGRFYEQYF.

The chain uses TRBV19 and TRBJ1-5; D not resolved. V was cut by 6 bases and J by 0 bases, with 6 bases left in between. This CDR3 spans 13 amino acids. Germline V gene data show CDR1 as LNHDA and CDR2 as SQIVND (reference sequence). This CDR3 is CASRLYSNQPQHF. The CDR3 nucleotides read TGTGCCAGTAGACTTTATAGCAATCAGCCCCAGCATTTT.

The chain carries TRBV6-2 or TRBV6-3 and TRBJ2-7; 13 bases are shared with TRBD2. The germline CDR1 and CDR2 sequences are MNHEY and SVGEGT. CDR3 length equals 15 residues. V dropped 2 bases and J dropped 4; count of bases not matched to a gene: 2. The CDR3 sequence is CASSYPGLAGYEQYF. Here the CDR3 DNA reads TGTGCCAGCAGTTACCCGGGACTAGCGGGGTACGAGCAGTACTTC.

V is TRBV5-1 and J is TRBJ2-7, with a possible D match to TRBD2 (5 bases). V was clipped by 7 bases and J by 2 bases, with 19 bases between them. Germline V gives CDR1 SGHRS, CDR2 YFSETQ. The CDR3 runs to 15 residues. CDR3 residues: CASEFAPGSPYEQYF. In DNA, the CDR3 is TGCGCCAGCGAGTTCGCTCCGGGAAGCCCCTACGAGCAGTACTTC.

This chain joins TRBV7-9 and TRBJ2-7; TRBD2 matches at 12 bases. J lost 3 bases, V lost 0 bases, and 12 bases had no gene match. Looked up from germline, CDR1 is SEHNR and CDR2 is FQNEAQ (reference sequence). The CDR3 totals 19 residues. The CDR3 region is CASSLAGVRLAGEFYEQYF. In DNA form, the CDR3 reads TGTGCCAGCAGCTTAGCGGGGGTTCGACTAGCGGGAGAATTCTACGAGCAGTACTTC. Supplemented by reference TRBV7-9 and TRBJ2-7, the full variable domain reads DTGVSQNPRHKITKRGQNVTFRCDPISEHNRLYWYRQTLGQGPEFLTYFQNEAQLEKSRLLSDRFSAERPKGSFSTLEIQRTEQGDSAMYLCASSLAGVRLAGEFYEQYFGPGTRLTVT.

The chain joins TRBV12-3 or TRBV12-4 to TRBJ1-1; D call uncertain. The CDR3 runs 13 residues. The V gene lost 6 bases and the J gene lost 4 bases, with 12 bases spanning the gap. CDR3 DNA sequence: TGTGCCAGCAGACCAAACAAAGTCACTGAAGCTTTCTTT. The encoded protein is CASRPNKVTEAFF.

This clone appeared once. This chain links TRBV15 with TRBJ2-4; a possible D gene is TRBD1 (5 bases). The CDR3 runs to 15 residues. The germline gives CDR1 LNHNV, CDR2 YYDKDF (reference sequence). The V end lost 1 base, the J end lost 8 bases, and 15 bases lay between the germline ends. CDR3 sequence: CATSRVSDSRDIQYF. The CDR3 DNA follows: TGTGCCACCAGCAGAGTATCCGACAGCCGAGACATTCAGTACTTC. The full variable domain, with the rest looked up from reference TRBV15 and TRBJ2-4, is DAMVIQNPRYQVTQFGKPVTLSCSQTLNHNVMYWYQQKSSQAPKLLFHYYDKDFNNEADTPDNFQSRRPNTSFCFLDIRSPGLGDTAMYLCATSRVSDSRDIQYFGAGTRLSVL.

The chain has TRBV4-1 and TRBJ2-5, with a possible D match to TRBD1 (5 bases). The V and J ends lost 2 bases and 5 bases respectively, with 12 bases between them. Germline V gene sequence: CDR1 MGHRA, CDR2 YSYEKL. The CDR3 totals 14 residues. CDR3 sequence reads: CASSQRTTRETQYF. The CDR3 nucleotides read TGCGCCAGCAGCCAACGGACAACGAGGGAGACCCAGTACTTC.

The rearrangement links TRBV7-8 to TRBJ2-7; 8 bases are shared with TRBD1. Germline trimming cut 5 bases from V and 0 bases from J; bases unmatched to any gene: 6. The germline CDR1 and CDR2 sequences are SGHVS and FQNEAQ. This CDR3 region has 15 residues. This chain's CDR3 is CASSQDRGLSYEQYF. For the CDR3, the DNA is TGTGCCAGCAGCCAAGACAGGGGCCTCTCCTACGAGCAGTACTTC. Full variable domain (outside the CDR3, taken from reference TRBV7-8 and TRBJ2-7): GAGVSQSPRYKVAKRGQDVALRCDPISGHVSLFWYQQALGQGPEFLTYFQNEAQLDKSGLPSDRFFAERPEGSVSTLKIQRTQQEDSAVYLCASSQDRGLSYEQYFGPGTRLTVT.

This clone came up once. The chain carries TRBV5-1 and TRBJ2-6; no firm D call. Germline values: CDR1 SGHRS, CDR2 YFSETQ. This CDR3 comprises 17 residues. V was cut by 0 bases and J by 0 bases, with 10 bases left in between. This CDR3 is CASSLASGSSGANVLTF. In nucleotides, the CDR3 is TGCGCCAGCAGCTTGGCGTCCGGTAGCTCTGGGGCCAACGTCCTGACTTTC.

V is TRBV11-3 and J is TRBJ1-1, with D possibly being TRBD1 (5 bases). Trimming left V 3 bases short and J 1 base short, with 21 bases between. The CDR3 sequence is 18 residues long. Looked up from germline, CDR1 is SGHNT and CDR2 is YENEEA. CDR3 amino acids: CASSLGRGNGRGNTEAFF. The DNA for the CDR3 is TGTGCCAGCAGCTTGGGGAGGGGCAACGGCCGGGGGAACACTGAAGCTTTCTTT.

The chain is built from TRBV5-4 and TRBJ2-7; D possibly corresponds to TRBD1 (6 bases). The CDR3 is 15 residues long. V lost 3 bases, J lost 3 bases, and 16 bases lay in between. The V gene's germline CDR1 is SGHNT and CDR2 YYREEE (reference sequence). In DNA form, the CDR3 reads TGTGCCAGCAGCTCAAACGTACAGGGAATCTACGAGCAGTACTTC. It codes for CASSSNVQGIYEQYF.

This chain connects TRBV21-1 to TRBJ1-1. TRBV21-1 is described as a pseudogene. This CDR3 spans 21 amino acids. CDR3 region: CASSKASQAKRRPGMNTEAFF. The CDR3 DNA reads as TGTGCCAGCAGCAAAGCGTCGCAGGCCAAACGAAGGCCCGGGATGAACACTGAAGCTTTCTTT.

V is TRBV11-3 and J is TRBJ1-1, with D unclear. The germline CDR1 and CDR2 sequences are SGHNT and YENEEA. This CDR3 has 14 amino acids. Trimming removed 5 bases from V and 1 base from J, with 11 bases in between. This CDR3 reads CASSTTRGNTEAFF. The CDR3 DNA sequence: TGTGCCAGCAGCACCACCCGGGGGAACACTGAAGCTTTCTTT.

CDR3 residues: CASSQVQGYNEQFF. CDR3 bases: TGCGCCAGCAGCCAAGTCCAGGGATACAATGAGCAGTTCTTC. The chain uses TRBV4-3 and TRBJ2-1; D perhaps matches TRBD1 (5 bases). The CDR3 is 14 residues long. CDR1 LGHNA and CDR2 YSLEER come from the germline V gene. With 1 base removed from V and 4 bases from J, the gap between germline ends came to 8 bases.

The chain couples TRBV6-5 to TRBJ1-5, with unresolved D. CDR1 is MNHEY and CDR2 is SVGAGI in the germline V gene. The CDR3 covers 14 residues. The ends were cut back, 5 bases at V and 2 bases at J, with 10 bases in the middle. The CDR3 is CASSSSRGNQPQHF. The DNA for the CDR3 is TGTGCCAGCAGTAGTAGCCGGGGCAATCAGCCCCAGCATTTT.

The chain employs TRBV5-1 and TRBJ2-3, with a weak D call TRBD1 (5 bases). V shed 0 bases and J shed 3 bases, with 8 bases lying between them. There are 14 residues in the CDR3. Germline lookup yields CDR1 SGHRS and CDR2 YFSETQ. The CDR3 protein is CASSLAPGTDTQYF. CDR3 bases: TGCGCCAGCAGCTTGGCTCCAGGGACAGATACGCAGTATTTT.